The rows below give T cell receptor beta chains drawn from one sample of a study of tumor and adjacent non-tumor tissue in lung cancer. One entry per CDR3 protein, called by TCRdb with MiXCR from the multiplex PCR reads. The sample has about 90,000 distinct CDR3 sequences; approximately 73% are singletons. Material for sequencing was distant non-tumor lung tissue. The receptor set was obtained from a woman aged 45-59 years with non-small cell lung cancer. Both conserved end residues are part of each CDR3. D genes are given only for firm matches. Clone size appears in some rows only: once, few, many, or a class for an expanded clone.

TRBJ2-1 | - | TRBV5-1 | - | TGCGCCAGCAGTGAGGCCGGGACGGGTGCCTACAGTGAGCAGTTCTTC | CASSEAGTGAYSEQFF
TRBJ2-5 | - | TRBV6-1 | TRBD2 | TGTGCCAGTTTGACTAGCGGAGGAAGAGAGACCCAGTACTTC | CASLTSGGRETQYF
TRBJ2-3 | - | TRBV6-1 | TRBD2 | TGTGCCAGCAGTGGAGATACGGGAGGGGCACATACGCAGTATTTT | CASSGDTGGAHTQYF
TRBJ2-1 | once | TRBV11-2 | TRBD1 | TGTGCCAGCACCTTGGAACCGGGACAGGGATTCACTAAGCGGTTCTTC | CASTLEPGQGFTKRFF
TRBJ2-5 | many | TRBV5-4 | - | TGTGCCAGCAGCTTGGCTGGACAGCAAGAGACCCAGTACTTC | CASSLAGQQETQYF
TRBJ2-5 | - | TRBV12-3/TRBV12-4 | TRBD2 | TGTGCCAGCAGTCAGACTAGCGGACAAGAGACCCAGCACTTC | CASSQTSGQETQHF
TRBJ2-3 | once | TRBV29-1 | TRBD1 | TGCAACGTAGAAATCCGGGGCAGGGGGCGGGATACGCAATATTTT | CNVEIRGRGRDTQYF
TRBJ2-7 | - | TRBV4-1 | - | TGCGCCAGCATCCATCCAGGGTCTCCCTACAAGCAGTACTTC | CASIHPGSPYKQYF
TRBJ2-7 | - | TRBV4-2 | - | TGTGTCAGCGGCCAACAAGACCACGAGCAGTACTTC | CVSGQQDHEQYF
TRBJ2-1 | many | TRBV9 | - | TGTGCCAGCAGCGTAGAGGGGGGTAGGGACAATGAGCAGTTCTTC | CASSVEGGRDNEQFF
TRBJ1-1 | - | TRBV29-1 | TRBD1 | TGCAGCGTTGGGGGGGGACAGGACAACACTGAGGCCGTCTTT | CSVGGGQDNTEAVF
TRBJ2-1 | - | TRBV28 | TRBD2 | TGTGCCAGCAGTTTATTCGTACTAGCGGAAAGCTCCTACAATGAGTGGTTCTTC | CASSLFVLAESSYNEWFF
TRBJ2-7 | - | TRBV6-5 | TRBD1 | TGTACCAGCGCCGCACTCGGCAGGGGGCAAGGAGGGCAGTACTTC | CTSAALGRGQGGQYF
TRBJ2-7 | - | TRBV29-1 | - | TGCGGTGTCTCCCGGGACGGCGAGCAGTACTTC | CGVSRDGEQYF
TRBJ1-5 | - | TRBV29-1 | - | TGCAGCTTCACGGGGCGGGGGATTGATCAGCCCCAGCATTTT | CSFTGRGIDQPQHF
TRBJ2-7 | - | TRBV12-3/TRBV12-4 | TRBD1 | TGTGCCAGTAGGGGACAGCCCTATGAGCAGTACTTC | CASRGQPYEQYF
TRBJ2-7 | - | TRBV6-1 | - | TGTGTCAACAGCCTATTCTACGAGCAGTACTTC | CVNSLFYEQYF
TRBJ2-5 | - | TRBV6-6 | - | TGTGCCAGCAGTCCCCCGGATCCAGCTTGGGAGACTCAGTACTTC | CASSPPDPAWETQYF
TRBJ2-3 | once | TRBV28 | - | TGTGCCAGCAGTTTACCCTCCTCGCTCACATATATGCAGTATTTT | CASSLPSSLTYMQYF
TRBJ2-4 | - | TRBV12-3/TRBV12-4 | - | TGTGCCAGCAGTTTAGGAGCGGTAAACGGTGCACCAATTCACTTC | CASSLGAVNGAPIHF
TRBJ1-6 | once | TRBV10-2 | - | TGCGCCGGCAGTGAGTCCGAGGTGTCGCGTGGTTCATCCCTCCACTTT | CAGSESEVSRGSSLHF
TRBJ2-1 | - | TRBV28 | - | TGTGCCAGCAGTCCAGGGGGGTCCCGCGATGAGCTGTTCTTC | CASSPGGSRDELFF
TRBJ2-7 | - | TRBV10-3 | - | TGTGCCATCAGTGACCCGATCCGGATAGAGCAGTATTTC | CAISDPIRIEQYF
TRBJ2-3 | - | TRBV11-2 | - | TGTGCCAGCATCTTGCGGGGCCAGCTAGCGACAGATAGGCAGTATTTT | CASILRGQLATDRQYF